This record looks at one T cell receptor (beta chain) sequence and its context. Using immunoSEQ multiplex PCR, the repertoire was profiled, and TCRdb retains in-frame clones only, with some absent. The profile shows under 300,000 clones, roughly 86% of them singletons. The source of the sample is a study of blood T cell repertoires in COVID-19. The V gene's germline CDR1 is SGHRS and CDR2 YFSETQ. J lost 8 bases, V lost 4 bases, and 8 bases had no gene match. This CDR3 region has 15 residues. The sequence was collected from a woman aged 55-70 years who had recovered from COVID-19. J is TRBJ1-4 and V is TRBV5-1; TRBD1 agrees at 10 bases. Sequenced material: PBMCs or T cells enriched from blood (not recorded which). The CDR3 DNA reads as TGCGCCAGCAGCGCGGGGGGGACAGGGGAGGAAAAACTGTTTTTT. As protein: CASSAGGTGEEKLFF.